This T cell receptor beta chain is from a study of technical replicates of blood from a handful of donors. Using immunoSEQ multiplex PCR, the repertoire was profiled, and TCRdb retains in-frame clones only, with some absent. The sample gives about 61,000 clones, about 96% of which show up once; 0.19% is in the top ten. Trimming took off 1 base at V and 4 bases at J, with 17 bases between the two ends. This CDR3 is built from 17 residues. Germline V gives CDR1 SGHTA, CDR2 FQGNSA. Specimen: T cells isolated from PBMCs. The clonotype was recovered from a human donor in good health. The genes are TRBV7-2 and TRBJ1-5, with D perhaps matching TRBD1 (5 bases). The CDR3 DNA reads as TGTGCCAGCAGCTTAGTCAGTGCGGGGGGTGAAAATCAGCCCCAGCATTTT. It codes for CASSLVSAGGENQPQHF.